This T cell receptor (beta chain) was identified in a study of blood T cells in healthy people across ages. Primers used in a second PCR of about 6 to 11 cycles were a sample-barcoded 5' primer and a J-beta primer mix. Paired-end reads containing CDR3 totaled no fewer than 3 million for each sample. TCRdb re-called the 5' RACE reads with MiXCR, one entry per CDR3 protein. In the table there are approximately 690,000 distinct CDR3 sequences, roughly 41% of which are singletons. The origin of this receptor is a man at least 80 years old in good health. Sequenced: blood.

CDR3 coding DNA: TGCAGTGCGGACCGGGACAGGGCCTACAATGAGCAGTTCTTC. It is translated as CSADRDRAYNEQFF. The chain has TRBV20-1 and TRBJ2-1; TRBD1 matches at 9 bases. The length of the CDR3 is 14 residues. J lost 2 bases, V lost 6 bases, and 5 bases had no gene match. Germline values: CDR1 DFQATT, CDR2 SNEGSKA (reference sequence).